The source of this T cell receptor (beta chain) is a study of blood T cell repertoires in COVID-19. The germline CDR1 and CDR2 sequences are SGDLS and YYNGEE. The CDR3 totals 16 residues. The J segment lost 7 bases and the V segment lost 0 bases, leaving 9 bases of the junction unmatched. This clone is a singleton in its sample. Per the original methods: Amplification with reference gene primers provided the estimates of nucleated cell counts. Profiling relied on immunoSEQ multiplex PCR, and the TCRdb table lists in-frame clones only, not all of them. The V and J calls and clone size come from that table; D and trimming were worked out from the DNA. The repertoire includes nearly 350,000 clones, about 90% of them detected once, and roughly 3.5% sits in the top ten.

What was sequenced was peripheral blood. The source is a young woman who had recovered from COVID-19. The chain recombines TRBV9 with TRBJ1-3; 8 bases map to TRBD1. The CDR3 coding sequence is TGTGCCAGCAGCGTAGCTTCAGGGGGCAAGTTGAACACCATATATTTT. Protein: CASSVASGGKLNTIYF.